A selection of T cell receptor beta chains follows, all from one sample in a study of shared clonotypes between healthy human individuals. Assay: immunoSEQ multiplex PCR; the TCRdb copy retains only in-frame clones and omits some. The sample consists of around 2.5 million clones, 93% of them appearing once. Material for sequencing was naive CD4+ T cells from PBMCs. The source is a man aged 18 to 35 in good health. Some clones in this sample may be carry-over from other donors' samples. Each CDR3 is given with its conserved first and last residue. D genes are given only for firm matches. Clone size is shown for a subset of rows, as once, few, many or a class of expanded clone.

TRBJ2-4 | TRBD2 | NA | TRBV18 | CASSRATSGIDIQYF | TGTGCCAGCTCACGTGCGACTAGCGGGATTGACATTCAGTACTTC
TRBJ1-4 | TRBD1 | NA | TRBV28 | CASSSSGTGVEKLFF | TGTGCCAGCAGCAGCTCCGGGACAGGGGTTGAAAAACTGTTTTTT
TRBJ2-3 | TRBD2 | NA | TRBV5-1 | CASSLPIAGAADTQYF | TGCGCCAGCAGCCTTCCCATAGCGGGAGCGGCAGATACGCAGTATTTT
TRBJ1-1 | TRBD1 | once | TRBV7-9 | CASSLSSGQGGRGAFF | TGTGCCAGCAGCTTATCTTCAGGACAGGGGGGTCGGGGAGCTTTCTTT
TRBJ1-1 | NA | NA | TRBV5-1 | CASSALQGFTEAFF | TGCGCCAGCAGCGCGCTACAGGGATTCACTGAAGCTTTCTTT
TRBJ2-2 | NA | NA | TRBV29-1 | CSGTGSTGELFF | TGCAGCGGGACGGGGAGCACCGGGGAGCTGTTTTTT
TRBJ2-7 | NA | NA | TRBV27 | CASSLSRGPYFYEQYF | TGTGCCAGCAGTTTATCTCGGGGGCCTTATTTCTACGAGCAGTACTTC
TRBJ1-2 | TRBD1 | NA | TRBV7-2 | CASSPRTGQGHGYTF | TGTGCCAGCAGCCCCCGGACCGGACAGGGTCATGGCTACACCTTC
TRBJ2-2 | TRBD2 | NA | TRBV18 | CASSPSVAGDTGELFF | TGTGCCAGCTCACCATCAGTAGCGGGAGACACCGGGGAGCTGTTTTTT
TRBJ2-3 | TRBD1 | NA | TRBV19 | CASSPLPGQGRIGGNTQYF | TGTGCCAGTAGTCCCCTCCCGGGACAGGGACGGATAGGGGGGAATACGCAGTATTTT
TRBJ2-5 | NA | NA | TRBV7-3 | CASSPGARETQYF | TGTGCCAGCAGCCCCGGGGCTCGGGAGACCCAGTACTTC
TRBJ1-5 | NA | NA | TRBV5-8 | CASTNYQGLGQPQHF | TGTGCCAGCACCAACTATCAGGGACTTGGGCAGCCCCAGCATTTT
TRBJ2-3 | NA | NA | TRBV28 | CASSLADTQYF | TGTGCCAGCAGTTTAGCTGATACGCAGTATTTT
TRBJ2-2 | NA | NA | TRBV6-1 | CASKLYLPTGELFF | TGTGCCAGCAAGCTCTACCTACCCACCGGGGAGCTGTTTTTT
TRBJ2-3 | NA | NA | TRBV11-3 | CASSLLGGTQYF | TGTGCCAGCAGCTTATTGGGAGGTACGCAGTATTTT
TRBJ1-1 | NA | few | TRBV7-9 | CASSLVRKGPGVAFF | TGTGCCAGCAGCTTAGTAAGGAAAGGGCCTGGGGTAGCTTTCTTT
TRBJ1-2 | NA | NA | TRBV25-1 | CASRKEGHPNNYGYTF | TGTGCCAGCCGTAAGGAGGGACACCCTAATAACTATGGCTACACCTTC
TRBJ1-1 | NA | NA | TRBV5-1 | CASSLDSGFRGWTEAFF | TGCGCCAGCAGCTTGGATAGTGGGTTCCGGGGTTGGACTGAAGCTTTCTTT
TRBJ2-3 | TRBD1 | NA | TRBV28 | CASSNRGRGPDTQYF | TGTGCCAGCAGTAACAGGGGACGAGGGCCAGATACGCAGTATTTT
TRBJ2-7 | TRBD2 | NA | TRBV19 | CASSISGSAYEQYF | TGTGCCAGTAGTATTAGCGGGAGCGCCTACGAGCAGTACTTC
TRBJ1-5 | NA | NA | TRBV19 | CASSPPGYSNQPQHF | TGTGCCAGTAGTCCTCCAGGGTATAGCAATCAGCCCCAGCATTTT
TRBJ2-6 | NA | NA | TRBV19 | CASSRGSGANVLTF | TGTGCCAGCAGTCGAGGGTCTGGGGCCAACGTCCTGACTTTC
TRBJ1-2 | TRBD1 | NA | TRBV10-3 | CAISEVQGVSYGYTF | TGTGCCATCAGTGAAGTGCAGGGGGTAAGCTATGGCTACACCTTC
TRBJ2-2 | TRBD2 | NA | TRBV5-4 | CASSLAGGASTGELFF | TGTGCCAGCAGCTTGGCCGGGGGGGCGAGCACCGGGGAGCTGTTTTTT
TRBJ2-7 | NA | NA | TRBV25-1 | CASRPGLGAHSYEQYF | TGTGCCAGCAGACCAGGGCTCGGGGCCCACTCCTACGAGCAGTACTTC
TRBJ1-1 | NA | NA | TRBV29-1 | CSVEEDRIAFF | TGCAGCGTGGAGGAGGACCGAATAGCTTTCTTT
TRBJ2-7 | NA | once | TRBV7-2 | CASSLGRTLYEQYF | TGTGCCAGCAGCTTAGGTAGAACCCTCTACGAGCAGTACTTC
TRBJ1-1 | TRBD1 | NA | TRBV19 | CASSTQVEGAEAFF | TGTGCCAGTAGTACCCAGGTTGAGGGGGCGGAAGCTTTCTTT
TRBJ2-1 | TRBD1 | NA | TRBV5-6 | CASSNKGTAPSSYNEQFF | TGTGCCAGCAGCAATAAAGGGACAGCGCCGAGCTCCTACAATGAGCAGTTCTTC
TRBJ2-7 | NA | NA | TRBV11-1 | CASSSGKWGLATYEQYF | TGTGCCAGCAGCTCCGGAAAGTGGGGACTCGCCACTTACGAGCAGTACTTC
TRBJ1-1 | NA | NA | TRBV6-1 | CASSGQMNTEAFF | TGTGCCAGCAGCGGACAGATGAACACTGAAGCTTTCTTT
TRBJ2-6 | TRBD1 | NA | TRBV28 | CASSSRTGPLGANVLTF | TGTGCCAGCAGTTCCCGGACAGGCCCTCTGGGAGCCAACGTCCTGACTTTC
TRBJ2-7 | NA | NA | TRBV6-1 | CASRPGTPYEQYF | TGTGCCAGCAGGCCCGGGACTCCCTACGAGCAGTACTTC
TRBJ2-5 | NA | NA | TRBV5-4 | CASSFGRIRETQYF | TGTGCCAGCAGCTTCGGACGGATCCGAGAGACCCAGTACTTC
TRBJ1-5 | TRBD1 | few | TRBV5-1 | CASSLDGTGDQPQHF | TGCGCCAGCAGCTTGGACGGGACAGGGGATCAGCCCCAGCATTTT
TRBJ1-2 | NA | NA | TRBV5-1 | CASSGTNYGYTF | TGCGCCAGCAGCGGAACTAACTATGGCTACACCTTC
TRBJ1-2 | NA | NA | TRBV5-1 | CASSLGGTNYGYTF | TGCGCCAGCAGCTTGGGGGGTACTAACTATGGCTACACCTTC
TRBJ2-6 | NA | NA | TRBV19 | CASGELDGPSGANVLTF | TGTGCCAGTGGGGAGCTGGACGGCCCCTCTGGGGCCAACGTCCTGACTTTC
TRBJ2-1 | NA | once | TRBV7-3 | CASSLALESSYNEQFF | TGTGCCAGCAGCTTAGCACTAGAAAGCTCCTACAATGAGCAGTTCTTC
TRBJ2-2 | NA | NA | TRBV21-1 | CASSKKGSQDMSGELFF | TGTGCCAGCAGCAAAAAGGGGTCCCAGGATATGTCCGGGGAGCTGTTTTTT
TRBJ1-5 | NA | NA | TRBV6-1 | CASSPDRSNQPQHF | TGTGCCAGCAGTCCCGACAGGAGCAATCAGCCCCAGCATTTT
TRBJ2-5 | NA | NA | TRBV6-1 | CASSVTVRRETQYF | TGTGCCAGCAGTGTGACAGTACGACGGGAGACCCAGTACTTC
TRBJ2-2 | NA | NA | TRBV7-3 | CASSLSEGTRRGELFF | TGTGCCAGCAGCTTGAGTGAGGGGACAAGGCGAGGGGAGCTGTTTTTT
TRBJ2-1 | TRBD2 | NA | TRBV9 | CASSVGGLAGVFGQFF | TGTGCCAGCAGCGTAGGAGGACTAGCGGGAGTCTTTGGGCAGTTCTTC
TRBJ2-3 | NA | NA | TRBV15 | CATSRGYLRSTDTQYF | TGTGCCACCAGCAGAGGGTACTTGCGGAGCACAGATACGCAGTATTTT